These 30 T cell receptor beta chains were all obtained from the same sample, sequenced in a study of cytomegalovirus exposure and HLA in healthy donors. The PCR contained 60 Vbeta and 13 Jbeta primers. Only in-frame clones appear in the TCRdb table, and some are missing; sequencing was by immunoSEQ multiplex PCR. This repertoire shows 70,000 to 90,000 clones, over 50% found once; its top ten account for about 22%. What was sequenced was PBMCs. These TCRs come from a man aged 40-50 years in good health and CMV-seropositive.

The V and J genes are TRBV7-2 and TRBJ2-1; 7 nucleotides match TRBD2. Germline assignment: CDR1 SGHTA and CDR2 FQGNSA. This CDR3 has 13 amino acids. V trimming: 8 bases; J trimming: 7 bases; junction bases outside the gene matches: 8. The CDR3, as DNA: TGTGCCAGCGCGGTAGCGGGTGAAAATGAGCAGTTCTTC. Its translation: CASAVAGENEQFF.

The CDR3 DNA reads as TGCAGCGTTGAAAAGGGGTTGTATGAGCAGTTCTTC. Protein sequence: CSVEKGLYEQFF. The chain joins TRBV29-1 to TRBJ2-1; D might be TRBD1 (5 bases). V lost 2 bases and J lost 8, with 10 bases in between. The CDR3 extends over 12 amino acids. CDR1 is SQVTM, CDR2 ANQGSEA, per germline.

The V gene is TRBV15, the J gene TRBJ2-5, with a possible D match to TRBD1 (5 bases). The CDR3 length is 15 residues. V lost 3 bases and J lost 0, with 11 bases in between. The V gene's germline CDR1 is LNHNV and CDR2 YYDKDF (reference sequence). As DNA, the CDR3 is TGTGCCACCAGCAGGACAGACGGGTACCAAGAGACCCAGTACTTC. Translation: CATSRTDGYQETQYF.

This clone was seen a handful of times. The genes are TRBV4-2 and TRBJ2-1; no clear D gene. Deletions cut 0 bases from V and 0 bases from J, with 9 bases between. CDR3 length: 16 amino acids. In germline, CDR1 is LGHNA, CDR2 YNFKEQ. DNA for the CDR3: TGTGCCAGCAGCCAAGAGTCGAGGAGCTCCTACAATGAGCAGTTCTTC. It specifies CASSQESRSSYNEQFF.

The V call is TRBV4-1, the J call TRBJ1-3, with 9 bases matching TRBD1. CDR3 length: 15 amino acids. The V and J ends lost 4 bases and 6 bases, in that order; junction bases with no gene match: 7. Germline V gene lookup returns CDR1 MGHRA and CDR2 YSYEKL. Here the CDR3 DNA reads TGCGCCAGCAGCCCGGGACAGGGTCCGGAAAACACCATATATTTT. Translation: CASSPGQGPENTIYF.

The J gene is TRBJ1-2, the V gene TRBV5-6; 8 bases fit TRBD1. The CDR3 totals 16 residues. After removal of 2 bases from V and 7 bases from J, the junction contained 13 bases not matched to a gene. Germline-derived CDR1 and CDR2 are SGHDT and YYEEEE. CDR3 DNA sequence: TGTGCCAGCAGCTTCAAAATATACCGGGACAGGTCTGGCTACACCTTC. This codes for CASSFKIYRDRSGYTF.

The chain links TRBV19 to TRBJ2-7, with D perhaps matching TRBD2 (5 bases). This CDR3 contains 14 residues. Per germline, CDR1 LNHDA and CDR2 SQIVND (reference sequence). V was clipped by 10 bases and J by 0 bases, with 16 bases between them. CDR3 sequence: CATSRTYSSYEQYF. For the CDR3, the DNA is TGTGCCACCTCCAGGACTTACAGCTCCTACGAGCAGTACTTC. Together with reference TRBV19 and TRBJ2-7, the CDR3 gives the full variable domain: DGGITQSPKYLFRKEGQNVTLSCEQNLNHDAMYWYRQDPGQGLRLIYYSQIVNDFQKGDIAEGYSVSREKKESFPLTVTSAQKNPTAFYLCATSRTYSSYEQYFGPGTRLTVT.

The chain carries TRBV6-6 and TRBJ1-1; D not resolved. There are 16 residues in the CDR3. The ends were cut back, 0 bases at V and 0 bases at J, with 11 bases in the middle. The germline V gene has CDR1 MNHNY and CDR2 SVGAGI (reference sequence). CDR3 nucleotide sequence: TGTGCCAGCAGTTACTCTCTAAACTTAATGAACACTGAAGCTTTCTTT. This translates into CASSYSLNLMNTEAFF.

The rearrangement uses TRBV18 and TRBJ1-2; tentatively, D is TRBD1 (5 bases). The CDR3 covers 14 residues. V lost 2 bases, J lost 3 bases, and 10 bases lay in between. Germline CDR1 and CDR2: KGHSH and LQKENI. The CDR3 DNA sequence: TGTGCCAGCTCACCAACGCAGGGCCACTATGGCTACACCTTC. It translates to CASSPTQGHYGYTF.

The rearrangement links TRBV5-1 to TRBJ1-6; D is perhaps TRBD1 (5 bases). The germline V and J ends were trimmed by 5 bases and 1 base, with 10 bases remaining between them. Germline values: CDR1 SGHRS, CDR2 YFSETQ. The CDR3 spans 15 residues. CDR3 nucleotide sequence: TGCGCCAGCAGAGCGGGGCTGTCCTATAATTCACCCCTCCACTTT. The encoded protein is CASRAGLSYNSPLHF.

V and J are TRBV28 and TRBJ2-3; 8 bases are a match to TRBD1. V shed 5 bases and J 2 bases; nucleotides not matched to a gene: 15. The CDR3 consists of 18 residues. Germline-derived CDR1 and CDR2 are MDHEN and SYDVKM. In DNA, the CDR3 is TGTGCCAGCAGTCCGTGGACAGGGTTGGGGAGCTCCACAGATACGCAGTATTTT. It yields the protein CASSPWTGLGSSTDTQYF.

This chain joins TRBV2 and TRBJ1-2; D possibly corresponds to TRBD1 (5 bases). V lost 2 bases and J lost 4, with 11 bases in between. This CDR3 is 14 amino acids long. CDR1 and CDR2 (germline): SNHLY, FYNNEI. CDR3: CASSETGGAYGYTF. The CDR3 bases are TGTGCCAGCAGTGAAACGGGGGGAGCCTATGGCTACACCTTC.

The CDR3 DNA reads TGTGCCAGCAGCTTACGGCAGGGGGATGAAAAACTGTTTTTT. It yields the protein CASSLRQGDEKLFF. This sequence joins TRBV11-3 and TRBJ1-4, with 7 bases fitting TRBD1. The CDR3 extends over 14 amino acids. After removal of 2 bases from V and 6 bases from J, the junction contained 3 bases not matched to a gene. Germline V gene data show CDR1 as SGHNT and CDR2 as YENEEA. The full variable domain, completed using reference TRBV11-3 and TRBJ1-4, is EAGVVQSPRYKIIEKKQPVAFWCNPISGHNTLYWYLQNLGQGPELLIRYENEEAVDDSQLPKDRFSAERLKGVDSTLKIQPAELGDSAVYLCASSLRQGDEKLFFGSGTQLSVL.

CDR3 coding DNA: TGTGCCAGCAGCTTGGACACCTCCTACGAGCAGTACTTC. Protein: CASSLDTSYEQYF. The chain is built from TRBV11-1 and TRBJ2-7, with a tentative D call TRBD1 (5 bases). There are 13 residues in the CDR3. Per the germline V gene, CDR1 is SGHAT and CDR2 is FQDESV (reference sequence). V lost 3 bases and J lost 0, with 6 bases in between.

The rearrangement links TRBV7-9 to TRBJ2-3, with D perhaps TRBD2 (6 bases). This CDR3 contains 14 residues. The germline V and J ends were trimmed by 3 bases and 2 bases, with 9 bases remaining between them. CDR1 is SEHNR and CDR2 is FQNEAQ in the germline V gene (reference sequence). The CDR3 DNA is TGTGCCAGCAGCTTCGGGAGTTTCACAGATACGCAGTATTTT. This encodes CASSFGSFTDTQYF.

The chain employs TRBV5-1 and TRBJ1-1; 7 bases fit TRBD1. The CDR3 runs 14 residues. The germline CDR1 and CDR2 sequences are SGHRS and YFSETQ. The V and J ends lost 4 bases and 7 bases, in that order; junction bases with no gene match: 10. This CDR3 is CASSPVTGIFEAFF. The DNA for the CDR3 is TGCGCCAGCAGCCCTGTGACAGGGATTTTTGAAGCTTTCTTT.

As to this clone: The sample carries other DNA sequences with the same CDR3. The chain recombines TRBV5-1 with TRBJ2-7, with TRBD2 matching 14 bases. Trimming took 0 bases from V and 4 from J; bases not matched to a gene: 3. Per the germline V gene, CDR1 is SGHRS and CDR2 is YFSETQ. The CDR3 loop spans 16 amino acids. The CDR3 DNA is TGCGCCAGCAGCTTGGCCGGGACTAGCGGGGGATACGAGCAGTACTTC. Translation gives CASSLAGTSGGYEQYF.

V is TRBV27 and J is TRBJ2-7; D possibly corresponds to TRBD1 (5 bases). The CDR3 totals 13 residues. Trimming stripped 3 bases from V and 7 bases from J, with 13 bases between. Germline CDR1 MNHEY, CDR2 SMNVEV (reference sequence). In DNA, the CDR3 is TGTGCCAGCAGTTTCTCTCAGGGCCGGGAGCAGTACTTC. Residues: CASSFSQGREQYF.

The genes are TRBV5-1 and TRBJ2-7; 10 positions agree with TRBD2. V was clipped by 0 bases and J by 3 bases; unmatched bases: 3. This CDR3 spans 15 amino acids. CDR1 and CDR2 from the germline V gene are SGHRS and YFSETQ. The CDR3 DNA reads as TGCGCCAGCAGCTTGGGTGGGACTAGCGACTACGAGCAGTACTTC. Amino acids: CASSLGGTSDYEQYF.

This clone was seen a single time. The genes are TRBV15 and TRBJ1-4; D is ambiguous. V was shortened by 0 bases and J by 10 bases, with 9 bases between the two germline ends. Germline V lookup: CDR1 LNHNV, CDR2 YYDKDF (reference sequence). This CDR3 spans 13 amino acids. This chain's CDR3 is CATSREGAGKLFF. CDR3 DNA: TGTGCCACCAGCAGAGAGGGCGCTGGAAAACTGTTTTTT. The full variable domain, rest sourced from reference TRBV15 and TRBJ1-4, is DAMVIQNPRYQVTQFGKPVTLSCSQTLNHNVMYWYQQKSSQAPKLLFHYYDKDFNNEADTPDNFQSRRPNTSFCFLDIRSPGLGDTAMYLCATSREGAGKLFFGSGTQLSVL.

V is TRBV19 and J is TRBJ1-1; D perhaps matches TRBD1 (6 bases). CDR3 length: 15 residues. The germline gives CDR1 LNHDA, CDR2 SQIVND (reference sequence). V lost 6 bases to trimming and J lost 1 base, with 15 bases between them. The CDR3 is CASSRMGRGNTEAFF. CDR3 nucleotide sequence: TGTGCCAGTAGCAGGATGGGCAGGGGGAACACTGAAGCTTTCTTT.

This chain joins TRBV27 and TRBJ1-6; D uncertain. Trimming removed 4 bases at V and 9 bases at J, with 7 bases between. Germline CDR1 and CDR2: MNHEY and SMNVEV (reference sequence). The CDR3 loop spans 12 amino acids. The CDR3 is CASSYYGSPLHF. The DNA for the CDR3 is TGTGCCAGCAGTTACTATGGTTCACCCCTCCACTTT.

This clone was recorded a few times. The V and J genes are TRBV11-3 and TRBJ1-2, with D uncertain. The V gene lost 0 bases and the J gene lost 7 bases, with 12 bases spanning the gap. Germline CDR1 and CDR2: SGHNT and YENEEA. The length of the CDR3 is 14 residues. The CDR3 reads CASSLDPLSGGYTF. DNA for the CDR3: TGTGCCAGCAGCTTAGACCCTCTCTCGGGTGGCTACACCTTC.

This CDR3 is CASSETLGQQNYGYTF. The CDR3 bases are TGTGCCAGCAGCGAAACCCTGGGACAGCAGAACTATGGCTACACCTTC. The chain has TRBV9 and TRBJ1-2, with 7 nucleotides matching TRBD1. Trimming removed 3 bases from V and 2 bases from J; junction bases left unmatched: 10. This CDR3 is built from 16 residues. Per germline, CDR1 SGDLS and CDR2 YYNGEE.

This clone turned up a few times. The CDR3 reads CASSWGGTLGEQYF. The CDR3 DNA reads TGTGCCAGCAGCTGGGGGGGGACACTTGGCGAGCAGTACTTC. The chain links TRBV5-6 to TRBJ2-7; weak D call: TRBD2 (7 bases). V lost 3 bases and J 6 bases, leaving 16 bases between the germline ends. Looked up from germline, CDR1 is SGHDT and CDR2 is YYEEEE. This CDR3 is 14 amino acids long.

The chain recombines TRBV29-1 with TRBJ2-7; 15 bases map to TRBD2. The CDR3 is made up of 17 amino acids. The V segment lost 7 bases and the J segment 1 base; nucleotides outside the gene matches: 11. The germline V gene encodes CDR1 SQVTM and CDR2 ANQGSEA. The CDR3 sequence: CSEKGLAGGRSSYEQYF. CDR3 bases: TGCAGCGAAAAAGGACTAGCGGGGGGGCGGTCATCCTACGAGCAGTACTTC.

The chain couples TRBV1 to TRBJ2-3; the D call in the table, TRBD2, was not verified against the DNA. TRBV1 is reported as a pseudogene. The length of the CDR3 is 17 residues. The CDR3 nucleotides are TGCACCAGCAGCCAAGAGAGAGCGGGGGGCTCGTCAGATACGCAGTATTTT. Its protein product is CTSSQERAGGSSDTQYF.

The J gene is TRBJ2-7, the V gene TRBV7-3; D not certain. Trimming left V 0 bases short and J 2 bases short, with 11 bases between. CDR3 size: 15 residues. CDR1 SGHTA and CDR2 FQGTGA come from the germline V gene. This chain's CDR3 is CASSLTPGPPYEQYF. CDR3 nucleotide sequence: TGTGCCAGCAGCTTAACCCCGGGTCCCCCCTACGAGCAGTACTTC.

This clone was found a few times. The chain couples TRBV2 to TRBJ1-1; D is possibly TRBD1 (5 bases). The CDR3 is 15 amino acids. Germline V gene lookup returns CDR1 SNHLY and CDR2 FYNNEI. V was pared by 7 bases and J by 4 bases, with 19 bases between. In DNA, the CDR3 is TGTGCCAGCATCTTCATCTGGGGGGAGGGCACTGAAGCTTTCTTT. Translated, it gives CASIFIWGEGTEAFF.

The rearrangement links TRBV5-6 to TRBJ1-2; D may be TRBD1 (6 bases). Germline CDR1 and CDR2: SGHDT and YYEEEE. The CDR3 has 13 amino acids. V lost 0 bases to trimming and J lost 8 bases, with 11 bases between them. CDR3 loop: CASSLVVRGGYTF. The CDR3, as DNA: TGTGCCAGCAGCTTGGTTGTCAGGGGAGGCTACACCTTC. Based on the CDR3 plus reference TRBV5-6 and TRBJ1-2, the full variable domain is DAGVTQSPTHLIKTRGQQVTLRCSPKSGHDTVSWYQQALGQGPQFIFQYYEEEERQRGNFPDRFSGHQFPNYSSELNVNALLLGDSALYLCASSLVVRGGYTFGSGTRLTVV.